The clone carrying this T cell receptor beta chain qualifies as medium-sized. These data come from a study of HIV-infected patients and healthy controls. The J segment lost 8 bases and the V segment lost 4 bases, leaving 6 bases of the junction unmatched. Germline CDR1 reads MNHEY; CDR2 reads SVGAGI. The CDR3 is 15 residues long. Alpha and beta constant-region primers primed reverse transcription of about 0.5 ug RNA. Each of the alpha and beta chains got its own library through chain-specific third strand synthesis with indices. TCRdb re-called the 5' RACE reads through MiXCR, storing one row per CDR3 protein. The table shows roughly 6,600 distinct CDR3 sequences, with about 10% occurring only once. Roughly three months, about 14 weeks, into antiretroviral therapy, follow-up blood was collected. No cell fractionation was done, so the repertoire covers all unsorted peripheral blood T cells.

The receptor's source is an adult with HIV infection. The chain joins TRBV6-5 to TRBJ1-6, with 9 bases aligning to TRBD1. The specimen comprised blood, sampled during antiretroviral therapy. CDR3 sequence reads: CASSSRTGDYSPLHF. CDR3 nucleotides: TGTGCCAGCAGTTCCCGGACAGGGGATTATTCACCCCTCCACTTT.